The T cell receptor (beta chain) under discussion was sequenced for a study of response to subunit inactivated influenza vaccine. This clonotype was counted ten times or more. What it binds is not known. Study conclusions and caveats: New T cells are recruited in small numbers by each seasonal influenza vaccination, according to the authors' suggestion.

This CDR3 contains 14 residues. CDR1 MDHEN and CDR2 SYDVKM come from the germline V gene. With V trimmed by 5 bases and J by 4 bases, 7 bases remained unmatched. TCRdb reanalysed the RT-PCR reads using MiXCR and keeps one entry per CDR3 protein. Of a few hundred thousand distinct CDR3 sequences in the sample, 20% to 25% are singletons; the top ten hold roughly 10%. Source: PBMCs from blood, taken 21 months after vaccination. The TCR was taken from a man between 50 and 69 years old who received an inactivated influenza vaccine. The chain is built from TRBV28 and TRBJ1-1, with 7 bases matching TRBD1. The CDR3 region has the DNA TGTGCCAGCAGTCTGACAGGGAGGAGCACTGAAGCTTTCTTT. This sequence encodes CASSLTGRSTEAFF.